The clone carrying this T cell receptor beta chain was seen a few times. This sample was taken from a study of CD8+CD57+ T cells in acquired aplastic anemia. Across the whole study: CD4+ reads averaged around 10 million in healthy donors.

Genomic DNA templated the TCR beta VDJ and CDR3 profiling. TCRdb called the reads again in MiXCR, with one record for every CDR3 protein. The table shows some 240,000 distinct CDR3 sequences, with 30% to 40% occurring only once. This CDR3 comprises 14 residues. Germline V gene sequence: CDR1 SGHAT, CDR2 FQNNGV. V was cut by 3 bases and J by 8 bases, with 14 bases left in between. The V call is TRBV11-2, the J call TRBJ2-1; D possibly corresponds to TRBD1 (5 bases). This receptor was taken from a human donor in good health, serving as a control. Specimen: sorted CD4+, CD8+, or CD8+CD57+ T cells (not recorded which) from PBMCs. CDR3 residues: CASSLDIKFDEQFF. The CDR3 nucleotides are TGTGCCAGCAGCTTGGACATAAAATTCGATGAGCAGTTCTTC.